Listed below are T cell receptor beta chains from one sample, sequenced in a study of CD8 T cells in Susac syndrome. TCRdb fed the immunoSEQ multiplex PCR reads into MiXCR, producing one record per CDR3 protein. The sample has more than 55,000 distinct CDR3 sequences; nearly 96% are singletons. Material for sequencing was CD4+ T cells from PBMCs. These receptors all stem from a human donor with multiple sclerosis. Each CDR3 is given with its conserved first and last residue. Each record gives: J gene, V gene, CDR3 protein.

J: TRBJ2-7
V: TRBV7-9
CDR3: CASSLAGGIPYEQYF

J: TRBJ2-7
V: TRBV28
CDR3: CASLRTVGEQYF

J: TRBJ2-7
V: TRBV12-3/TRBV12-4
CDR3: CASSPLVAAEIGYEQYF

J: TRBJ2-1
V: TRBV29-1
CDR3: CSVEDPRSQARAYNEQFF

J: TRBJ2-5
V: TRBV20-1
CDR3: CSANMRKGQETQYF

J: TRBJ2-6
V: TRBV28
CDR3: CASIGWASGANVLTF

J: TRBJ2-1
V: TRBV3-1
CDR3: CASSQDRGVEQFF

J: TRBJ1-1
V: TRBV3-1
CDR3: CASSQDPGQLNTEAFF

J: TRBJ2-1
V: TRBV6-1
CDR3: CASSAAGQYNEQFF

J: TRBJ1-6
V: TRBV11-3
CDR3: CASSTRGGSSLGNSPLHF

J: TRBJ1-6
V: TRBV3-1
CDR3: CASSQIKSPLHF

J: TRBJ2-7
V: TRBV4-2
CDR3: CASSQELRRTYEQYF

J: TRBJ2-1
V: TRBV20-1
CDR3: CSATRGPTYNEQFF

J: TRBJ2-7
V: TRBV7-9
CDR3: CASSSTGYEQYF

J: TRBJ2-5
V: TRBV4-2
CDR3: CASSQVDGYQETQYF

J: TRBJ1-5
V: TRBV20-1
CDR3: CSAHPGLGQPQHF